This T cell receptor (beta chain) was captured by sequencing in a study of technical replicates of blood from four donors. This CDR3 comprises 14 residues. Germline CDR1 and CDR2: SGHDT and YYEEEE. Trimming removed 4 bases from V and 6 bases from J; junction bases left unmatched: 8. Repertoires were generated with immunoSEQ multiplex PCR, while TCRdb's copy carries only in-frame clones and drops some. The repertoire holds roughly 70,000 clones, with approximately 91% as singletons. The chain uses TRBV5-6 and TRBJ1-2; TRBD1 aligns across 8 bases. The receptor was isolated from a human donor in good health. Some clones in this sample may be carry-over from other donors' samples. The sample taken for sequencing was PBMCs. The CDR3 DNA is TGTGCCAGCAGCCTAAGACAGGGGCGGCATGGCTACACCTTC. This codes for CASSLRQGRHGYTF.